The clone carrying this TCR beta chain was counted between two and nine times. Antigen unknown. The CDR3 is made up of 15 amino acids. From germline, CDR1 is SGDLS and CDR2 YYNGEE. The trim removed 3 bases at V and 9 bases at J, leaving 8 bases unmatched. This entry is derived from a study of vaccination and CD4 T cells after COVID-19. Cultured CD4+ T cell DNA underwent sequencing with the Oncomine TCR Beta short-read assay. MiXCR was run by TCRdb on the PCR reads, yielding one entry per CDR3 protein. The sample lists roughly 26,000 distinct CDR3 sequences, under 40% occurring once. As for time point: late sampling 161 to 241 days after vaccination in a few convalescent patients. Stated treatment: roughly ten-day PBMC culture with coronavirus spike peptide pools or control peptides (ViraFEST assay).

Sequenced here: CD4+ T cells from blood, cultured in vitro, sampled about 7 months after SARS-CoV-2 vaccination. The chain carries TRBV9 and TRBJ1-6; 8 bases agree with TRBD1. The TCR originated in a human donor who had recovered from COVID-19. CDR3 in DNA: TGTGCCAGCAGCGCTGCTACAGGGGGGAGTTCACCCCTCCACTTT. This sequence encodes CASSAATGGSSPLHF.